This T cell receptor (beta chain) derives from a study of beta chain features in type 1 diabetes. General observations from the study: Patients' naive, central memory and Treg TCRB repertoires seemed closer to one another than those of healthy donors. Lower insertion and higher deletion counts appeared at VDJ junctions in type 1 diabetes patients. In all four CD4+ subsets, TCRB CDR3 length was significantly, moderately reduced in type 1 diabetes.

The isolated RNA, all of it, was reverse transcribed, so expressed TCRB transcripts were what got sequenced. The table came from immunoSEQ multiplex PCR; TCRdb's copy has only in-frame clones and leaves some out. The top ten clones hold 0.03% to 0.04% of a sample with hundreds of thousands of clones, roughly 13% of them seen once. Regarding this clone: The target antigen is unknown. The sample holds other DNA sequences that translate to the same CDR3.

Germline V CDR1 and CDR2: SNHLY, FYNNEI. V lost 4 bases to trimming and J lost 1 base; unmatched junction nucleotides: 2. The CDR3 is made up of 15 amino acids. Central memory, naive, regulatory and stem cell-like memory CD4+ cells were sorted by CD45RO/CCR7/CD25/CD127/CD95/CD27. The receptor was derived from a man between 18 and 35 years old with type 1 diabetes. The chain carries TRBV2 and TRBJ2-3; 10 bases align to TRBD2. The sample taken for sequencing was naive CD4+ T cells from blood. CDR3 loop: CASSGGLAGTDTQYF. CDR3 coding DNA: TGTGCCAGCAGTGGAGGACTAGCGGGCACAGATACGCAGTATTTT.